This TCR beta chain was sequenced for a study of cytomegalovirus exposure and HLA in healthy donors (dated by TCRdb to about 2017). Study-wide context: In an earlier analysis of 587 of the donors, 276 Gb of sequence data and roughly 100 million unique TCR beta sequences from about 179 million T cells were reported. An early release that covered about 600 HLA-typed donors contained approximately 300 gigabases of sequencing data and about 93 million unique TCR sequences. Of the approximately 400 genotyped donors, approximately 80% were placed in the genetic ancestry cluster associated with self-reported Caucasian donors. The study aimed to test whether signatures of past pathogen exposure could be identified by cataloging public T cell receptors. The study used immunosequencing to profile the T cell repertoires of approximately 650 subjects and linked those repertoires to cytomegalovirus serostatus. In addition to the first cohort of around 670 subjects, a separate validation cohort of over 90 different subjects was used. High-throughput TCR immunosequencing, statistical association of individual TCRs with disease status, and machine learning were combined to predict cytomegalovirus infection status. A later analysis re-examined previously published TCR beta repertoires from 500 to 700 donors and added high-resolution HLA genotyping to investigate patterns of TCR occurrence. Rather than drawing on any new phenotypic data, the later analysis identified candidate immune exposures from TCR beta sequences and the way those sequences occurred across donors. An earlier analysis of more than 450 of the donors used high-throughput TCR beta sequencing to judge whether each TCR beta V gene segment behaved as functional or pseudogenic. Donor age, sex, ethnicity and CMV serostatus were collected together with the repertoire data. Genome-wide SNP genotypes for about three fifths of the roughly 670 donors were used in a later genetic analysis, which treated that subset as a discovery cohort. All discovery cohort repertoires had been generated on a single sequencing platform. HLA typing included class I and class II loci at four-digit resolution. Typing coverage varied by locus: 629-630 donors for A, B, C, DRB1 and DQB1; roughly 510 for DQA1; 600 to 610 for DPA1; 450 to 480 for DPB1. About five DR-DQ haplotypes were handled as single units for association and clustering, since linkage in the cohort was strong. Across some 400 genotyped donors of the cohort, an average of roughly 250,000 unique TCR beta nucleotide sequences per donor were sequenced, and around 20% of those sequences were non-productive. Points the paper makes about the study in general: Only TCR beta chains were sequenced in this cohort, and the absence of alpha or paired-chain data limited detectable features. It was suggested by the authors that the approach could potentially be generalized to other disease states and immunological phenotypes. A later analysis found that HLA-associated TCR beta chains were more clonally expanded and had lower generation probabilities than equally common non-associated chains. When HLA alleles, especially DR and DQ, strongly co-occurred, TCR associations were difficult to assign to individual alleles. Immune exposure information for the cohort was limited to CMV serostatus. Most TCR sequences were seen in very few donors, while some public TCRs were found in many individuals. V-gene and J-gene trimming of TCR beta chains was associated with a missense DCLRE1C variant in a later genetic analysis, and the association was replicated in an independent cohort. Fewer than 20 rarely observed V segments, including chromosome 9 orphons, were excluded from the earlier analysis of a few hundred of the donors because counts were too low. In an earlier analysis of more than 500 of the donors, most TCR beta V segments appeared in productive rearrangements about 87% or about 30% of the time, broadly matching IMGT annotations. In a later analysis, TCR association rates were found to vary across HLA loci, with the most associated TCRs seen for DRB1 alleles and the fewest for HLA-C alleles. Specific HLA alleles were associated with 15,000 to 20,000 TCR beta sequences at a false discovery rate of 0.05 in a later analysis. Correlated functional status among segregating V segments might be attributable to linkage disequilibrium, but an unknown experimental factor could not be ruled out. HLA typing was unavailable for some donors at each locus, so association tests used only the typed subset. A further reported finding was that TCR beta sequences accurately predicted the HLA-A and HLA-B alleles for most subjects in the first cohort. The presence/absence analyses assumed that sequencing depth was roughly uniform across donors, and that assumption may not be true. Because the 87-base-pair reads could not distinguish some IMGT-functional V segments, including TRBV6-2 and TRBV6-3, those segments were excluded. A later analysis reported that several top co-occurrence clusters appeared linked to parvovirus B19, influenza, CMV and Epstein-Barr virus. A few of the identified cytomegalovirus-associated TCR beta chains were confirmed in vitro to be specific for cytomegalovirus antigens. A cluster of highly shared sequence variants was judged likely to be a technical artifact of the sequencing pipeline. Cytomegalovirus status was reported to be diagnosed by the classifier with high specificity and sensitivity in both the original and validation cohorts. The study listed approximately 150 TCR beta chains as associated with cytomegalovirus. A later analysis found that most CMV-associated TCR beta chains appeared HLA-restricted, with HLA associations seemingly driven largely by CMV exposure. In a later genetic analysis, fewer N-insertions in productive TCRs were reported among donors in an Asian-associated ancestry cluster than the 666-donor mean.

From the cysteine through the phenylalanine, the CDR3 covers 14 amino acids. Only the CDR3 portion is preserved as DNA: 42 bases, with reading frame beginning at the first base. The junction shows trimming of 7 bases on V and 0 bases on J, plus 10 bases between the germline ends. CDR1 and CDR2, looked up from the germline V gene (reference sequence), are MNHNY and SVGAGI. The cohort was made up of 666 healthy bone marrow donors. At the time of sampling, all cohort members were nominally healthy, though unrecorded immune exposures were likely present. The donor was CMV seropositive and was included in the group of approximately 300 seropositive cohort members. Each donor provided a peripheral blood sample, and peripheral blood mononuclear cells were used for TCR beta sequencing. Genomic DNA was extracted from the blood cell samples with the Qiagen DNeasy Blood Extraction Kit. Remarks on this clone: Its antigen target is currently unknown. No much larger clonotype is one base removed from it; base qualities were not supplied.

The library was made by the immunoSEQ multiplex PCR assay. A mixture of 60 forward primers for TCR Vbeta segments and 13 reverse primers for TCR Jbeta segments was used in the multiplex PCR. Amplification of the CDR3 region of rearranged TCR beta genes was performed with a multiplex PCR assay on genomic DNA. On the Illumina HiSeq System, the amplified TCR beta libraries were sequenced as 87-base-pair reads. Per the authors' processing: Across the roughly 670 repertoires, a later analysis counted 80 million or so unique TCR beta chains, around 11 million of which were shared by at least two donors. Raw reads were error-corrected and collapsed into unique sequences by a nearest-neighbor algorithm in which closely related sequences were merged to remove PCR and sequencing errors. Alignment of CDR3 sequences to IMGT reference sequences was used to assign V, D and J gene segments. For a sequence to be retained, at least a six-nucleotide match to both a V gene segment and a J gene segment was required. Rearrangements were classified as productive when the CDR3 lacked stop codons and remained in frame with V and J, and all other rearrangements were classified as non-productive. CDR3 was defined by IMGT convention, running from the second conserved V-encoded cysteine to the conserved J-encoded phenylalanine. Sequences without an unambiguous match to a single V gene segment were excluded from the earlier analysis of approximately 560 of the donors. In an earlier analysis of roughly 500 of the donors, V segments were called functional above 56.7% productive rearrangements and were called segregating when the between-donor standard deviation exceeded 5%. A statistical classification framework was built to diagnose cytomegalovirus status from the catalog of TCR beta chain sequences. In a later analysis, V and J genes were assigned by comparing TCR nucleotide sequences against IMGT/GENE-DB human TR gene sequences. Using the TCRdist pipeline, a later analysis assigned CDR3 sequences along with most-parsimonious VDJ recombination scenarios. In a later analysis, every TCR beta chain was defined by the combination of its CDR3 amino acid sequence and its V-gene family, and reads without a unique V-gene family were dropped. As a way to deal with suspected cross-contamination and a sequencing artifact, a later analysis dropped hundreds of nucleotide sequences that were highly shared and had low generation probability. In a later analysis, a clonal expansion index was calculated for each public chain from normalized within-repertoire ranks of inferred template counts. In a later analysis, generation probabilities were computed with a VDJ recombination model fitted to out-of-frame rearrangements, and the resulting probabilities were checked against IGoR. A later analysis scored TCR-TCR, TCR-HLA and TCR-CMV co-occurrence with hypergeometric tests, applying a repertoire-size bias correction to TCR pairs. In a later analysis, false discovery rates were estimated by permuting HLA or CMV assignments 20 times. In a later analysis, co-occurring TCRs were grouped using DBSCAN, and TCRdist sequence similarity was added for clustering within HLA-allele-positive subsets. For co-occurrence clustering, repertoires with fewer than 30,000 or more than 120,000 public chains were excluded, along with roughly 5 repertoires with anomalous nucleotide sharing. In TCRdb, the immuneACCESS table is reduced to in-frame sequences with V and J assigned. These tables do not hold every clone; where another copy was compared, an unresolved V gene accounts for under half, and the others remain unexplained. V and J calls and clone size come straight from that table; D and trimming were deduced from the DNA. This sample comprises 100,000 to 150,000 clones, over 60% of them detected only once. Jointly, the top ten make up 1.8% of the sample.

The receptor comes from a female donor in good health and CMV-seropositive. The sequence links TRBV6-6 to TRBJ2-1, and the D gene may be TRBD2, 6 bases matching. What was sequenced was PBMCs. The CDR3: CASMEGYSYNEQFF. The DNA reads TGTGCCAGCATGGAGGGCTACTCCTACAATGAGCAGTTCTTC.